Shown below are 24 T cell receptor beta chains from a single sample sequenced in a study of T cell changes during pregnancy in multiple sclerosis. Produced via immunoSEQ multiplex PCR; TCRdb's table is partial and in-frame only. The sample lists tens of thousands of clones, around 94% occurring once. The sequenced sample was peripheral blood, obtained in the third trimester of pregnancy. The source is a female donor with multiple sclerosis, enrolled in a pregnancy study.

The genes are TRBV7-3 and TRBJ2-3; no reliable D call. CDR3 size: 13 residues. Germline CDR1 SGHTA, CDR2 FQGTGA. Trimming removed 1 base at V and 2 bases at J, with 4 bases between. The CDR3 loop is CASSLMATDTQYF. The CDR3 DNA follows: TGTGCCAGCAGCTTAATGGCCACAGATACGCAGTATTTT.

This clone was counted once. The V and J genes are TRBV5-1 and TRBJ2-3, with 8 bases aligning to TRBD2. Per germline, CDR1 SGHRS and CDR2 YFSETQ. V was clipped by 0 bases and J by 6 bases; unmatched bases: 9. The CDR3 spans 16 residues. CDR3 protein: CASSLVAGGLSDTQYF. In DNA form, the CDR3 reads TGCGCCAGCAGCTTGGTGGCGGGAGGCCTTTCGGATACGCAGTATTTT.

This clone occurred once. The gene calls are TRBV4-2 and TRBJ1-4; D gene uncertain. V lost 4 bases and J lost 12, with 9 bases in between. CDR3 length: 11 residues. Germline-derived CDR1 and CDR2 are LGHNA and YNFKEQ. CDR3 bases: TGTGCCAGCAGCCCCGGTCAGGAACTGTTTTTT. As protein: CASSPGQELFF.

The chain joins TRBV5-5 to TRBJ1-2; a weak D match, TRBD1 (5 bases). Germline CDR1 reads SGHKS; CDR2 reads YYEKEE (reference sequence). V lost 2 bases, J lost 0 bases, and 14 bases lay in between. The CDR3 is 16 amino acids. The CDR3 DNA reads TGTGCCAGCAGCTTTGGCGGGGCGTCTACTAACTATGGCTACACCTTC. Its protein is CASSFGGASTNYGYTF.

The chain links TRBV10-1 to TRBJ2-2; 9 nucleotides match TRBD2. The CDR3 runs 16 residues. Germline V gene data show CDR1 as WNHNN and CDR2 as SYGVQD (reference sequence). The V and J ends lost 4 bases and 5 bases, in that order; junction bases with no gene match: 8. CDR3 nucleotides: TGCGCCAGCAGTGCACCGGGACTAGCTGGAACCGGGGAGCTGTTTTTT. Its translation: CASSAPGLAGTGELFF.

A single count supports this clone. The gene calls are TRBV19 and TRBJ2-6, with D tentatively TRBD2 (5 bases). The V end lost 7 bases, the J end lost 4 bases, and 20 bases lay between the germline ends. The CDR3 contains 17 residues. CDR1 and CDR2 from the germline V gene are LNHDA and SQIVND (reference sequence). Written as DNA, the CDR3 is TGTGCCAGTATGCCCTTCCAAGGACTTCTCGGGGCCAACGTCCTGACTTTC. Translation: CASMPFQGLLGANVLTF.

This clone was seen once. The chain carries TRBV2 and TRBJ2-7, with TRBD2 identical over 8 bases. J was trimmed by 1 base and V by 6 bases; bases with no gene match: 17. The CDR3 length is 18 residues. Germline V gene sequence: CDR1 SNHLY, CDR2 FYNNEI. In DNA, the CDR3 is TGTGCCAGCAGCGACCTCTGGGGTAGCGGGACCTCTTCCTACGAGCAGTACTTC. The encoded protein is CASSDLWGSGTSSYEQYF.

V gene TRBV14 combines with J gene TRBJ2-5; tentative D call: TRBD2 (6 bases). The CDR3 has 15 residues. CDR1 is SGHDN, CDR2 FVKESK, per germline. Trimming cost V 4 bases and J 5 bases, with 17 bases left between them. The CDR3 loop is CASSPNGLTWETQYF. The DNA for the CDR3 is TGTGCCAGCAGCCCAAACGGACTAACCTGGGAGACCCAGTACTTC.

This chain connects TRBV4-3 to TRBJ1-2, with TRBD1 matching 8 bases. Looked up from germline, CDR1 is LGHNA and CDR2 is YSLEER. J was trimmed by 8 bases and V by 1 base; bases with no gene match: 9. CDR3 length equals 15 residues. The CDR3 DNA reads as TGCGCCAGCAGCCAAGCTCTCGCAGGGGGCGACGGCTACACCTTC. Translating gives CASSQALAGGDGYTF.

The chain's CDR3 is CASSETSTGELFF. DNA for the CDR3: TGTGCCAGCAGTGAGACTAGCACCGGGGAGCTGTTTTTT. This chain uses TRBV6-4 with TRBJ2-2; D is possibly TRBD2 (6 bases). The CDR3 sequence is 13 residues long. The germline CDR1 and CDR2 sequences are MRHNA and SNTAGT. V was shortened by 3 bases and J by 4 bases, with 6 bases between the two germline ends.

The J gene is TRBJ2-1, the V gene TRBV7-2; D gene ambiguous. Germline V gene lookup returns CDR1 SGHTA and CDR2 FQGNSA. This CDR3 contains 12 residues. V was pared by 2 bases and J by 6 bases, with 5 bases between. CDR3 sequence: CASSLPLNEQFF. CDR3 DNA: TGTGCCAGCAGCTTACCCCTCAATGAGCAGTTCTTC. Supplemented by reference TRBV7-2 and TRBJ2-1, the full variable domain reads GAGVSQSPSNKVTEKGKDVELRCDPISGHTALYWYRQSLGQGLEFLIYFQGNSAPDKSGLPSDRFSAERTGGSVSTLTIQRTQQEDSAVYLCASSLPLNEQFFGPGTRLTVL.

The V call is TRBV28, the J call TRBJ2-7; D might be TRBD2 (6 bases). V was cut by 5 bases and J by 0 bases, with 11 bases left in between. CDR1 MDHEN and CDR2 SYDVKM come from the germline V gene. CDR3 length: 14 residues. The CDR3 DNA reads as TGTGCCAGCAGTCCCGGGACTCACTCCTACGAGCAGTACTTC. Translation: CASSPGTHSYEQYF.

This clone has more than one count but fewer than ten. The chain recombines TRBV10-1 with TRBJ2-5; 7 bases agree with TRBD2. After removal of 3 bases from V and 2 bases from J, the junction contained 6 bases not matched to a gene. There are 15 residues in the CDR3. The germline V gene has CDR1 WNHNN and CDR2 SYGVQD (reference sequence). CDR3 residues: CASSEAGRPQETQYF. In nucleotides, the CDR3 is TGCGCCAGCAGTGAAGCGGGAAGGCCTCAAGAGACCCAGTACTTC.

This chain connects TRBV9 to TRBJ2-1, with 10 positions matching TRBD2. The ends lost 0 bases at V and 8 bases at J; junction bases unmatched: 5. The CDR3 extends over 15 amino acids. Per the germline V gene, CDR1 is SGDLS and CDR2 is YYNGEE. In DNA, the CDR3 is TGTGCCAGCAGCGTAGGGGCTAGCGGGAGCTATGAGCAGTTCTTC. Its translation is CASSVGASGSYEQFF.

The chain uses TRBV7-2 and TRBJ2-4; D unclear. This CDR3 has 11 residues. Germline V gene sequence: CDR1 SGHTA, CDR2 FQGNSA. V was clipped by 2 bases and J by 7 bases, with 3 bases between them. The CDR3 loop reads CASSLHNIQYF. The CDR3 DNA reads TGTGCCAGCAGCTTACATAACATTCAGTACTTC. The entire variable domain, with the rest obtained from reference TRBV7-2 and TRBJ2-4, is as follows: GAGVSQSPSNKVTEKGKDVELRCDPISGHTALYWYRQSLGQGLEFLIYFQGNSAPDKSGLPSDRFSAERTGGSVSTLTIQRTQQEDSAVYLCASSLHNIQYFGAGTRLSVL.

This rearrangement joins TRBV5-1 to TRBJ2-7; D is possibly TRBD2 (6 bases). V gave up 4 bases and J gave up 3 bases, with 14 bases separating them. This CDR3 is built from 14 residues. The V gene's germline CDR1 is SGHRS and CDR2 YFSETQ. The CDR3 sequence is CASSAGLSFYEQYF. Here the CDR3 DNA reads TGCGCCAGCAGCGCGGGACTTAGCTTCTACGAGCAGTACTTC.

The gene calls are TRBV2 and TRBJ2-1; a weak D match, TRBD2 (6 bases). Germline values: CDR1 SNHLY, CDR2 FYNNEI. V was trimmed by 5 bases and J by 0 bases, leaving 14 bases between them. The CDR3 loop spans 16 amino acids. The DNA for the CDR3 is TGTGCCAGCAGTCTCCAAGCGGGTGGCTCCTACAATGAGCAGTTCTTC. This translates into CASSLQAGGSYNEQFF.

V and J are TRBV19 and TRBJ2-5; D remains unclear. CDR1 and CDR2 (germline): LNHDA, SQIVND (reference sequence). This CDR3 is 15 amino acids long. V was cut by 8 bases and J by 1 base, with 17 bases left in between. The CDR3 reads CASGQGVKVQETQYF. For the CDR3, the DNA is TGTGCCAGTGGTCAAGGAGTTAAGGTCCAAGAGACCCAGTACTTC.

This rearrangement joins TRBV4-1 to TRBJ1-5, with 10 bases matching TRBD1. The V gene end was trimmed by 0 bases and the J gene end by 2 bases; junction bases not matched to a gene: 10. This CDR3 spans 19 amino acids. Germline V gene lookup returns CDR1 MGHRA and CDR2 YSYEKL. CDR3 nucleotide sequence: TGCGCCAGCAGCCAAGATAGGACAGGGGGAATTGGTGGCAATCAGCCCCAGCATTTT. Protein product: CASSQDRTGGIGGNQPQHF.

V is TRBV11-2 and J is TRBJ2-7; D possibly corresponds to TRBD2 (5 bases). Trimming left V 1 base short and J 3 bases short, with 13 bases between. This CDR3 spans 15 amino acids. CDR1 and CDR2 (germline): SGHAT, FQNNGV. Here the CDR3 reads CASSLGGVFNYEQYF. The CDR3 DNA sequence: TGTGCCAGCAGCTTAGGGGGAGTTTTCAACTACGAGCAGTACTTC.

V usage is TRBV5-4 and J usage is TRBJ2-7, with 7 nucleotides matching TRBD1. Unmatched junction bases numbered 10, after V lost 4 bases and J lost 0 bases. CDR3 length: 16 residues. Germline CDR1 is SGHNT and CDR2 is YYREEE (reference sequence). CDR3 nucleotide sequence: TGTGCCAGCAGCCCGCAAGGGACAGTCCCCTCCTACGAGCAGTACTTC. This gives the protein CASSPQGTVPSYEQYF.

J is TRBJ2-3 and V is TRBV4-1; 11 nucleotides align to TRBD2. Germline V gene sequence: CDR1 MGHRA, CDR2 YSYEKL. The V and J ends lost 2 bases and 5 bases, in that order; junction bases with no gene match: 6. This CDR3 region has 16 residues. The CDR3 loop reads CASSQRLAGTGDTQYF. In DNA form, the CDR3 reads TGCGCCAGCAGCCAACGACTAGCGGGGACAGGAGATACGCAGTATTTT.

This sequence joins TRBV9 and TRBJ2-1; 9 nucleotides agree with TRBD2. In germline, CDR1 is SGDLS, CDR2 YYNGEE. CDR3 length equals 17 residues. With 0 bases clipped from V and 3 bases from J, the junction kept 7 bases outside the gene matches. The CDR3 protein is CASSVALSGRNYNEQFF. CDR3 sequence (DNA): TGTGCCAGCAGCGTAGCACTGAGCGGGAGGAACTACAATGAGCAGTTCTTC.

The rearrangement links TRBV18 to TRBJ2-3; 10 bases map to TRBD1. Germline loops: CDR1 KGHSH, CDR2 LQKENI. This CDR3 spans 15 amino acids. Germline trimming cut 6 bases from V and 2 bases from J; bases unmatched to any gene: 5. The CDR3 coding sequence is TGTGCCAGCTCCAAGGGGACAGGGGACACAGATACGCAGTATTTT. Protein product: CASSKGTGDTDTQYF.